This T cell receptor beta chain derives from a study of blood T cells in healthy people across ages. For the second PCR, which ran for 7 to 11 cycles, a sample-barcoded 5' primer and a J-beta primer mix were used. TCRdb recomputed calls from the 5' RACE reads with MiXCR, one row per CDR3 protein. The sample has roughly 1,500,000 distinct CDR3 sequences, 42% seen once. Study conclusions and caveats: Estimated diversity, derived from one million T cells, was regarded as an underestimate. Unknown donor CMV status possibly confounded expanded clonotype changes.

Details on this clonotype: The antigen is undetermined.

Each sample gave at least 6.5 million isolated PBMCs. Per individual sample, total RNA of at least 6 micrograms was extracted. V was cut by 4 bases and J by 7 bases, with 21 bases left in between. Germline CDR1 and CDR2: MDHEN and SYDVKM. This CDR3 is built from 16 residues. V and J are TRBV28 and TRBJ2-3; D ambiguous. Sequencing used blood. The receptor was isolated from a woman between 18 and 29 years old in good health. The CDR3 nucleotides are TGTGCCAGCAGTTCACCGATCCAGCGCGGCTCGTATACGCAGTATTTT. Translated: CASSSPIQRGSYTQYF.